Following are 15 T cell receptor beta chains from one sample sequenced in a study of cytomegalovirus exposure and HLA in healthy donors. Profiling relied on immunoSEQ multiplex PCR, and the TCRdb table lists in-frame clones only, not all of them. The table includes a few hundred thousand clones, roughly 86% detected once. Material: PBMCs. These receptors came from a young man in good health and CMV-seronegative.

V is TRBV11-2 and J is TRBJ2-7, with 7 bases aligning to TRBD1. This CDR3 region has 14 residues. The V gene's germline CDR1 is SGHAT and CDR2 FQNNGV. V gave up 3 bases and J gave up 6 bases; unmatched junction bases: 8. The CDR3 coding sequence is TGTGCCAGCAGCTTTAATAGGGGGCTCGGCGAGCAGTACTTC. It is translated as CASSFNRGLGEQYF.

This clone was seen a single time. This sequence joins TRBV5-4 and TRBJ2-3, with 15 nucleotides matching TRBD2. The V segment lost 0 bases and the J segment 7 bases; nucleotides outside the gene matches: 9. The CDR3 consists of 18 residues. Germline CDR1 is SGHNT and CDR2 is YYREEE (reference sequence). The CDR3 region has the DNA TGTGCCAGCAGCTTGGTCGGGACTAGCGGGGGGATGAGGAATACGCAGTATTTT. Amino acid sequence: CASSLVGTSGGMRNTQYF.

CDR3 nucleotide sequence: TGTGCCAGCATTGGCAGATCCAACACTGAAGCTTTCTTT. As protein: CASIGRSNTEAFF. The chain employs TRBV2 and TRBJ1-1, with D uncertain. This CDR3 spans 13 amino acids. The V and J ends lost 7 bases and 2 bases respectively, with 11 bases between them. Germline loops: CDR1 SNHLY, CDR2 FYNNEI.

The CDR3 region is CASSPRTVNTDTQYF. The CDR3 nucleotides read TGTGCCAGCAGTCCCCGCACAGTTAACACAGATACGCAGTATTTT. The rearrangement uses TRBV6-6 and TRBJ2-3; D gene ambiguous. In germline, CDR1 is MNHNY, CDR2 SVGAGI (reference sequence). The CDR3 is 15 residues long. V gave up 5 bases and J gave up 2 bases, with 14 bases separating them.

The chain links TRBV27 to TRBJ2-7; 11 bases align to TRBD1. Looked up from germline, CDR1 is MNHEY and CDR2 is SMNVEV (reference sequence). CDR3 length: 15 residues. V lost 2 bases and J lost 5; bases outside the gene matches: 5. In nucleotides, the CDR3 is TGTGCCAGCAGTTTAACCCGGGACAGGGGGAACGAGCAGTACTTC. Its protein product is CASSLTRDRGNEQYF.

The chain is built from TRBV5-3 and TRBJ2-5; possibly TRBD2 for D (5 bases). TRBV5-3 is known as an ORF, though its function is uncertain. V lost 0 bases and J 5 bases, leaving 11 bases between the germline ends. This CDR3 is 14 amino acids long. This CDR3 is CARSLVAGDETQYF. For the CDR3, the DNA is TGTGCCAGAAGCTTGGTTGCCGGGGATGAGACCCAGTACTTC.

This clone was seen just once. J is TRBJ1-1 and V is TRBV18; D is undetermined. Trimming stripped 6 bases from V and 3 bases from J, with 11 bases between. CDR3 length equals 13 residues. Germline CDR1 and CDR2: KGHSH and LQKENI. In nucleotides, the CDR3 is TGTGCCAGCTCCGCGGAGAGGGACACTGAAGCTTTCTTT. Protein: CASSAERDTEAFF.

V gene TRBV7-8 combines with J gene TRBJ2-2; D unclear. There are 17 residues in the CDR3. Germline V gives CDR1 SGHVS, CDR2 FQNEAQ. With 7 bases removed from V and 3 bases from J, the gap between germline ends came to 21 bases. The CDR3 bases are TGTGCCAGCACCGTTCCGCGGCGCTCGAAGCACACCGGGGAGCTGTTTTTT. Translating gives CASTVPRRSKHTGELFF.

This clone occurred a few times. This chain connects TRBV30 to TRBJ1-6; TRBD1 matches at 7 bases. The germline V gene encodes CDR1 GTSNPN and CDR2 SVGIG (reference sequence). The CDR3 runs 14 residues. Trimming removed 4 bases from V and 9 bases from J; junction bases left unmatched: 9. The CDR3 spells CAWILQGNGSPLHF. Here the CDR3 DNA reads TGTGCCTGGATTCTACAGGGGAACGGTTCACCCCTCCACTTT.

The rearrangement links TRBV7-9 to TRBJ2-7; TRBD1 might be the D (7 bases). Germline V CDR1 and CDR2: SEHNR, FQNEAQ (reference sequence). V was pared by 7 bases and J by 5 bases, with 24 bases between. The CDR3 is 16 residues long. CDR3 in amino acids: CASTGTWTGLRDEQYF. CDR3 coding DNA: TGTGCCAGCACGGGAACTTGGACAGGACTAAGGGACGAGCAGTACTTC.

In DNA form, the CDR3 reads TGTGCCATCAGAGATCCGGGGGGCTCGACTCCCACAGATACGCAGTATTTT. This gives the protein CAIRDPGGSTPTDTQYF. This chain joins TRBV10-3 and TRBJ2-3; D is perhaps TRBD2 (7 bases). CDR3 length equals 17 residues. V gave up 6 bases and J gave up 2 bases, with 21 bases separating them. Per germline, CDR1 ENHRY and CDR2 SYGVKD.

This rearrangement joins TRBV5-1 to TRBJ2-7; 9 nucleotides align to TRBD1. With V trimmed by 7 bases and J by 2 bases, 13 bases remained unmatched. The CDR3 is made up of 16 amino acids. CDR1 and CDR2 (germline): SGHRS, YFSETQ. For the CDR3, the DNA is TGCGCCAGCTCGCCCTACGGACAGGGGACCCCCTACGAGCAGTACTTC. Its translation is CASSPYGQGTPYEQYF.

This chain connects TRBV4-1 to TRBJ2-5; D remains unclear. Germline V gives CDR1 MGHRA, CDR2 YSYEKL. V lost 4 bases and J 5 bases, leaving 11 bases between the germline ends. The CDR3 contains 13 residues. CDR3 DNA: TGCGCCAGCAGCCCCTCGGCGGCGGAGACCCAGTACTTC. It encodes CASSPSAAETQYF.

This chain connects TRBV2 to TRBJ2-2; 8 positions match TRBD1. This CDR3 has 13 residues. V gave up 6 bases and J gave up 5 bases; unmatched junction bases: 2. Germline V gives CDR1 SNHLY, CDR2 FYNNEI. CDR3 amino acids: CASRDRGTGELFF. The CDR3 DNA reads TGTGCCAGCAGAGACAGGGGTACCGGGGAGCTGTTTTTT.

The CDR3 spells CASSQGLSGTGRYEQYF. CDR3 nucleotides: TGCGCCAGCAGCCAAGGACTCTCCGGGACAGGGCGTTACGAGCAGTACTTC. V and J are TRBV4-1 and TRBJ2-7; 9 nucleotides align to TRBD1. The CDR3 runs to 17 residues. V shed 1 base and J 4 bases; nucleotides not matched to a gene: 11. The germline CDR1 and CDR2 sequences are MGHRA and YSYEKL.